This TCR beta chain was recovered during a study of lymphopenia after photon versus proton radiotherapy. Study results and caveats: After lymphocyte nadir, photon-treated repertoires showed oligoclonal expansion, especially CD8+ Temra. Under photons, naive T cells and diversity fell while effector/memory populations rose. Survival link was tested only in deceased patients; proton benefit remains a possibility.

Here immunoSEQ multiplex PCR was the method, and the copy in TCRdb shows in-frame clones only, minus some. The sample has about 62,000 clones, about 85% seen once. Germline V gives CDR1 SEHNR, CDR2 FQNEAQ (reference sequence). V dropped 6 bases and J dropped 6; count of bases not matched to a gene: 9. This CDR3 spans 15 amino acids. Note on this clone: Its antigen is as yet unknown.

The sequenced sample was peripheral blood, obtained from a patient treated with proton-based radiotherapy. This receptor was identified in a man older than 75 with esophageal cancer. This chain joins TRBV7-9 and TRBJ2-2, with 8 bases fitting TRBD2. The CDR3 protein is CASRSPLAGPGELFF. CDR3 DNA: TGTGCCAGCAGATCTCCGTTAGCGGGGCCCGGGGAGCTGTTTTTT.